A selection of T cell receptor beta chains follows, all from one sample in a study of OX40 agonist ivuxolimab in advanced cancers. Clones were sequenced by immunoSEQ multiplex PCR, and TCRdb holds only the in-frame ones, with some missing. The profile covers around 46,000 clones, with over 65% appearing a single time and 15% taken by the ten largest. The material was CD4+ or CD8+ T cells sorted from blood, obtained in a trial of the OX40 agonist ivuxolimab. Receptor source: an adult with an advanced solid tumor such as melanoma, head and neck, liver or kidney cancer. CDR3s include the opening cysteine and the closing phenylalanine or tryptophan. The order of the fields is J gene, clone size, D gene, V gene, CDR3 DNA, CDR3 protein. A D gene is named only where the DNA matches it firmly. Size tells how often a clone was seen (once, few, many) or the class of an expanded clone, and some rows leave it out.

J: TRBJ2-7; size: .; D: .; V: TRBV4-1; DNA: TGCGCCAGCAGCCAAGGGCACTATTCCTACGAGCAGTACTTC; CDR3: CASSQGHYSYEQYF
J: TRBJ2-3; size: .; D: .; V: TRBV19; DNA: TGTGCCAGCAGTATGATCACAGATACGCAGTATTTT; CDR3: CASSMITDTQYF
J: TRBJ2-1; size: .; D: .; V: TRBV29-1; DNA: TGCAGCGTTGAAACCCGCGGAGGTGGCAATGAGCAGTTCTTC; CDR3: CSVETRGGGNEQFF
J: TRBJ2-5; size: .; D: TRBD1; V: TRBV5-6; DNA: TGTGCCAGCAGCTTGTCTAAGGGACAGGGCGAGTACTTC; CDR3: CASSLSKGQGEYF
J: TRBJ2-7; size: .; D: .; V: TRBV7-9; DNA: TGTGCCAGCAGCTTAGCGGCGGGACGCTACGAGCAGTACTTC; CDR3: CASSLAAGRYEQYF
J: TRBJ2-7; size: .; D: TRBD1; V: TRBV10-3; DNA: TGTGCCATCAGAGGACAGGGGGCCTCGTCCTACGAGCAGTACTTC; CDR3: CAIRGQGASSYEQYF
J: TRBJ2-6; size: .; D: TRBD1; V: TRBV7-8; DNA: TGTGCCAGCAGCTTAGGGGACAGGGGGGCTGGGGCCAACGTCCTGACTTTC; CDR3: CASSLGDRGAGANVLTF
J: TRBJ1-1; size: once; D: .; V: TRBV6-5; DNA: TGTGCCAGCAAAAGGGGAATTGAAGCTTTCTTT; CDR3: CASKRGIEAFF
J: TRBJ2-3; size: .; D: .; V: TRBV6-1; DNA: TGTGCCAGCAGTGAAGGGGCGCGGCAGAAAGATACGCAGTATTTT; CDR3: CASSEGARQKDTQYF
J: TRBJ2-7; size: .; D: .; V: TRBV28; DNA: TGTGCCAGCAGTTTACCCGACGGCGGCTCCTACGAGCAGTACTTC; CDR3: CASSLPDGGSYEQYF
J: TRBJ2-3; size: .; D: .; V: TRBV5-6; DNA: TGTGCCAGCAGCTTGGCCCAACAGGGCGAAGATACGCAGTATTTT; CDR3: CASSLAQQGEDTQYF
J: TRBJ2-3; size: .; D: .; V: TRBV4-1; DNA: TGCGCCAGCAGCCAAGATGGCCAGTCTAGCACAGATACGCAGTATTTT; CDR3: CASSQDGQSSTDTQYF
J: TRBJ2-7; size: few; D: TRBD1; V: TRBV28; DNA: TGTGCCAGCAGTCCAGAGCCCCGAATGACAGGGGGCTACTCCTACGAGCAGTACTTC; CDR3: CASSPEPRMTGGYSYEQYF
J: TRBJ2-1; size: .; D: .; V: TRBV28; DNA: TGTGCCAGCAGTTCAGGGACGTTTCTATACAATGAGCAGTTCTTC; CDR3: CASSSGTFLYNEQFF
J: TRBJ1-1; size: .; D: .; V: TRBV9; DNA: TGTGCCAGCAGCGTAAGTTCGGGGACTGAAGCTTTCTTT; CDR3: CASSVSSGTEAFF
J: TRBJ2-7; size: .; D: TRBD2; V: TRBV18; DNA: TGTGCCAGCTCACCAAGCGGGGGGAGAGACTACGAGCAGTACTTC; CDR3: CASSPSGGRDYEQYF
J: TRBJ2-3; size: .; D: TRBD2; V: TRBV7-9; DNA: TGTGCCAGCAGCTCCAGCGGGGGGCGCACAGATACGCAGTATTTT; CDR3: CASSSSGGRTDTQYF
J: TRBJ2-7; size: .; D: .; V: TRBV10-3; DNA: TGTGCCATCAATGATGACAGGCTAAACGAGCAGTACTTC; CDR3: CAINDDRLNEQYF
J: TRBJ2-3; size: .; D: TRBD1; V: TRBV2; DNA: TGTGCCAGCAGTGCGACAGGGTCCCCAGATACGCAGTATTTT; CDR3: CASSATGSPDTQYF
J: TRBJ1-5; size: .; D: .; V: TRBV12-5; DNA: TGTGCTAGTGGTTTCCCTTCAAATCAGCCCCAGCATTTT; CDR3: CASGFPSNQPQHF
J: TRBJ1-1; size: once; D: .; V: TRBV7-2; DNA: TGTGCCAGCAGCTGGGAAGGGGTAGGCTTTGAAGCTTTCTTT; CDR3: CASSWEGVGFEAFF
J: TRBJ2-7; size: .; D: TRBD1; V: TRBV7-9; DNA: TGTGCCAGCAGCTTAGGGGCAGGGGGCTCCTACGAGCAGTACTTC; CDR3: CASSLGAGGSYEQYF
J: TRBJ1-6; size: .; D: .; V: TRBV28; DNA: TGTGCCAGCAGCGGTTTGGAAACGGTCTCCTATAATTCACCCCTCCACTTT; CDR3: CASSGLETVSYNSPLHF
J: TRBJ1-2; size: .; D: .; V: TRBV4-1; DNA: TGCGCCAGCAGCGCAAACAGGGAGCAGAACTATGGCTACACCTTC; CDR3: CASSANREQNYGYTF
J: TRBJ2-7; size: .; D: .; V: TRBV28; DNA: TGTGCCAGCAGTTTAAGGGGGATGGACTACGAGCAGTACTTC; CDR3: CASSLRGMDYEQYF
J: TRBJ1-1; size: few; D: .; V: TRBV7-9; DNA: TGTGCCAGCAGCTTAGGACTGCAGGAAGCTTTCTTT; CDR3: CASSLGLQEAFF
J: TRBJ2-7; size: .; D: TRBD1; V: TRBV4-2; DNA: TGTGCCAGCAGCCAAGAGGCGACAGGGGCCTCCTACGAGCAGTACTTC; CDR3: CASSQEATGASYEQYF
J: TRBJ2-1; size: .; D: .; V: TRBV5-1; DNA: TGCGCCAGCAGCTTTCTAAACGGTGAGCAGTTCTTC; CDR3: CASSFLNGEQFF
J: TRBJ2-3; size: .; D: .; V: TRBV5-1; DNA: TGCGCCAGCAGCTTCCGGGACCCCACAACAGATACGCAGTATTTT; CDR3: CASSFRDPTTDTQYF
J: TRBJ2-1; size: .; D: .; V: TRBV7-9; DNA: TGTGCCAGCAGGAACGGGAAAAACTACAATGAGCAGTTCTTC; CDR3: CASRNGKNYNEQFF
J: TRBJ1-2; size: .; D: .; V: TRBV13; DNA: TGTGCCAGCAGCTCCCGGGGAGGGGGGTATGGCTACACCTTC; CDR3: CASSSRGGGYGYTF
J: TRBJ1-1; size: .; D: TRBD1; V: TRBV4-1; DNA: TGCGCCAGCAGCCTTCGACAGGGGGCGAAGACTGAAGCTTTCTTT; CDR3: CASSLRQGAKTEAFF
J: TRBJ2-1; size: .; D: TRBD2; V: TRBV7-9; DNA: TGTGCCAGCAGCTTACCGGGGACTAGCGGGGCGAGCTCCTACAATGAGCAGTTCTTC; CDR3: CASSLPGTSGASSYNEQFF
J: TRBJ2-1; size: .; D: TRBD2; V: TRBV7-8; DNA: TGTGCCAGCAGCTTCCTAGCGGGGGGGTCGGAGCAGTTCTTC; CDR3: CASSFLAGGSEQFF